The 17 T cell receptor beta chains given below trace back to one sample, sequenced in a study of blood T cell repertoires in COVID-19. Only in-frame clones appear in the TCRdb table, and some are missing; sequencing was by immunoSEQ multiplex PCR. The sample carries some 100,000 clones, roughly 90% recorded once. The sequencing sample was made of peripheral blood. Source of these receptors: a human donor with active COVID-19. The donor label of this sample is uncertain.

This chain links TRBV5-8 with TRBJ2-7, with D uncertain. Germline V gene data show CDR1 as SGHTS and CDR2 as YDEGEE. The CDR3 runs 13 residues. Trimming pared 4 bases from V and 1 base from J, leaving 9 bases between. The chain's CDR3 is CASSRLGSYEQYF. The CDR3 DNA follows: TGTGCCAGCAGCCGACTTGGGTCCTACGAGCAGTACTTC.

This clone was seen more than once but under ten times. This chain uses TRBV2 with TRBJ2-1, with 9 bases lining up with TRBD1. V shed 6 bases and J 6 bases; nucleotides not matched to a gene: 12. Germline values: CDR1 SNHLY, CDR2 FYNNEI. The CDR3 spans 16 residues. The CDR3 spells CASRKEGGQGSNEQFF. For the CDR3, the DNA is TGTGCCAGCAGGAAGGAAGGGGGACAGGGTTCCAATGAGCAGTTCTTC.

V and J are TRBV2 and TRBJ1-4, with 10 positions matching TRBD1. This CDR3 comprises 17 residues. V lost 2 bases and J lost 7; bases outside the gene matches: 10. CDR1 SNHLY and CDR2 FYNNEI come from the germline V gene. CDR3 protein: CASSENLPGQGIEKLFF. Here the CDR3 DNA reads TGTGCCAGCAGTGAAAATTTACCGGGACAGGGGATTGAAAAACTGTTTTTT.

The rearrangement links TRBV5-1 to TRBJ2-7; D is perhaps TRBD1 (5 bases). Looked up from germline, CDR1 is SGHRS and CDR2 is YFSETQ. V dropped 3 bases and J dropped 2 bases, with 9 bases sitting between them. There are 13 residues in the CDR3. The CDR3 spells CASSSPGTYEQYF. Here the CDR3 DNA reads TGCGCCAGCAGCTCGCCAGGGACCTACGAGCAGTACTTC.

The chain recombines TRBV19 with TRBJ1-2; D may be TRBD1 (5 bases). Looked up from germline, CDR1 is LNHDA and CDR2 is SQIVND (reference sequence). V lost 2 bases to trimming and J lost 0 bases, with 7 bases between them. The CDR3 consists of 14 residues. The CDR3 protein is CASSIQGPNYGYTF. The CDR3 coding sequence is TGTGCCAGTAGTATACAGGGTCCTAACTATGGCTACACCTTC. Using reference TRBV19 and TRBJ1-2 for the parts outside the CDR3, the full variable domain is DGGITQSPKYLFRKEGQNVTLSCEQNLNHDAMYWYRQDPGQGLRLIYYSQIVNDFQKGDIAEGYSVSREKKESFPLTVTSAQKNPTAFYLCASSIQGPNYGYTFGSGTRLTVV.

The rearrangement links TRBV24-1 to TRBJ1-2, with D maybe TRBD1 (5 bases). This CDR3 has 16 residues. V lost 4 bases to trimming and J lost 8 bases, with 22 bases between them. Germline lookup yields CDR1 KGHDR and CDR2 SFDVKD. CDR3 coding DNA: TGTGCCACCAGTGACCCTCGACAGCCCCAAAAGGCGGGCTACACCTTC. Its translation: CATSDPRQPQKAGYTF.

The V call is TRBV7-9, the J call TRBJ2-1; 7 positions match TRBD2. J gave up 1 base and V 6 bases, and 9 bases lay outside the gene matches. This CDR3 is 16 amino acids long. CDR1 and CDR2 (germline): SEHNR, FQNEAQ (reference sequence). CDR3 nucleotide sequence: TGTGCCAGCAGTCCGACGGGGGGTTTATCCTACAATGAGCAGTTCTTC. The encoded protein is CASSPTGGLSYNEQFF.

CDR3 bases: TGTGCCAGCAGCCGGGACAGTTATGGCTACACCTTC. Its translation: CASSRDSYGYTF. The chain links TRBV5-4 to TRBJ1-2; 7 nucleotides agree with TRBD1. Germline V CDR1 and CDR2: SGHNT, YYREEE (reference sequence). The CDR3 extends over 12 amino acids. V lost 4 bases and J lost 5; bases outside the gene matches: 2.

V and J are TRBV7-6 and TRBJ1-1; TRBD1 is a possible D gene (5 bases). The V gene lost 0 bases and the J gene lost 2 bases, with 13 bases spanning the gap. The CDR3 is 16 residues long. Germline CDR1 SGHVS, CDR2 FNYEAQ. CDR3 bases: TGTGCCAGCAGCTTAGCGCTTGAACAGGCCAACACTGAAGCTTTCTTT. The encoded protein is CASSLALEQANTEAFF.

This clone has more than one count but fewer than ten. V gene TRBV7-9 combines with J gene TRBJ1-5; TRBD1 is a possible D gene (5 bases). The germline V gene has CDR1 SEHNR and CDR2 FQNEAQ (reference sequence). The germline V and J ends were trimmed by 4 bases and 6 bases, with 10 bases remaining between them. This CDR3 has 13 residues. CDR3 coding DNA: TGTGCCAGCAGCTCCCCGCAGGGTCAGCCCCAGCATTTT. Its protein product is CASSSPQGQPQHF. The entire variable domain, with the rest obtained from reference TRBV7-9 and TRBJ1-5, is as follows: DTGVSQNPRHKITKRGQNVTFRCDPISEHNRLYWYRQTLGQGPEFLTYFQNEAQLEKSRLLSDRFSAERPKGSFSTLEIQRTEQGDSAMYLCASSSPQGQPQHFGDGTRLSIL.

The chain carries TRBV7-2 and TRBJ2-5, with D perhaps TRBD1 (6 bases). The germline V gene has CDR1 SGHTA and CDR2 FQGNSA. The CDR3 loop spans 13 amino acids. Trimming took off 4 bases at V and 1 base at J, with 7 bases between the two ends. The chain's CDR3 is CASSYRVQETQYF. The CDR3 region has the DNA TGTGCCAGCAGCTACAGGGTCCAAGAGACCCAGTACTTC.

V usage is TRBV12-5 and J usage is TRBJ1-2; D is possibly TRBD1 (6 bases). Trimming took 3 bases from V and 9 from J, leaving 20 bases between them. The CDR3 is made up of 15 amino acids. Per germline, CDR1 LGHNT and CDR2 FRNRAP. CDR3 DNA: TGTGCTAGTGGTTTTCACAGGGAAAGGCTGAGTCGCTACACCTTC. Protein product: CASGFHRERLSRYTF.

The gene calls are TRBV6-4 and TRBJ1-6; perhaps TRBD1 as D (6 bases). CDR1 MRHNA and CDR2 SNTAGT come from the germline V gene. CDR3 length: 14 residues. Trimming removed 6 bases from V and 7 bases from J, with 13 bases in between. The CDR3 coding sequence is TGTGCCAGCAGCGAACAGGGCCGGAATTCACCCCTCCACTTT. Translated, it gives CASSEQGRNSPLHF.

The gene calls are TRBV19 and TRBJ2-7, with TRBD1 matching over 10 bases. Unmatched junction bases numbered 7, after V lost 8 bases and J lost 3 bases. Germline CDR1 is LNHDA and CDR2 is SQIVND (reference sequence). The CDR3 has 14 amino acids. The CDR3 coding sequence is TGTGCCAGTCAACCGACAGGGGGCCTCTACGAGCAGTACTTC. Translation: CASQPTGGLYEQYF.

The chain joins TRBV6-6 to TRBJ2-2; maybe TRBD2 (6 bases). Trimming removed 11 bases at V and 5 bases at J, with 18 bases between. The V gene's germline CDR1 is MNHNY and CDR2 SVGAGI (reference sequence). The length of the CDR3 is 14 residues. In nucleotides, the CDR3 is TGTGCCCTTTTAGGGACTTCAAAAACCGGGGAGCTGTTTTTT. Protein product: CALLGTSKTGELFF.

CDR3 sequence: CASSVRGTGANVLTF. The CDR3, as DNA: TGTGCCAGCAGTGTCAGGGGCACTGGGGCCAACGTCCTGACTTTC. V usage is TRBV6-2 or TRBV6-3 and J usage is TRBJ2-6, with D possibly TRBD1 on 6 matching bases. V gave up 5 bases and J gave up 2 bases, with 10 bases separating them. The CDR3 extends over 15 amino acids. Per germline, CDR1 MNHEY and CDR2 SVGEGT.

The chain carries TRBV19 and TRBJ1-1, with TRBD1 matching 8 bases. Germline values: CDR1 LNHDA, CDR2 SQIVND (reference sequence). Losses at the gene ends were 2 bases for V and 7 bases for J; bases not matched to a gene: 15. The CDR3 contains 17 residues. CDR3 residues: CASSIRAQAGQGGEAFF. The CDR3, as DNA: TGTGCCAGTAGTATAAGAGCACAGGCAGGACAGGGCGGTGAAGCTTTCTTT. The full variable domain, rest sourced from reference TRBV19 and TRBJ1-1, is DGGITQSPKYLFRKEGQNVTLSCEQNLNHDAMYWYRQDPGQGLRLIYYSQIVNDFQKGDIAEGYSVSREKKESFPLTVTSAQKNPTAFYLCASSIRAQAGQGGEAFFGQGTRLTVV.